This TCR beta chain was observed in a study of tumor-infiltrating lymphocytes in primary liver carcinoma. Across the study: Participating patients were men and women between 30 and 69 years old. Among the tumors, stages were T1-T3 N0M0 and sizes about 4 to 10 cm.

In this sample, this clonotype turned up once. Its antigen is still unknown. Just one base apart from a much larger clone, this may be a read error. Constant-region priming of around 530 ng total RNA yielded TCR beta cDNA. Three-round nested multiplex PCR performed with slightly modified ARM-PCR produced the TCR beta libraries. Running 10 cycles apiece, the first two PCR rounds relied on TRBV1-TRBV30 forward primers together with a C-beta reverse primer. TCRdb called the multiplex PCR reads again in MiXCR, with one record for every CDR3 protein. The sample includes approximately 99,000 distinct CDR3 sequences, over 55% seen only once; the top ten take 9.5% to 10%. Between about 17 and 34 mg of unsorted bulk tissue served as the source from which RNA and DNA were co-extracted. All of the tumor samples contained over 75% viable tumor cells. Germline V gene data show CDR1 as GTSNPN and CDR2 as SVGIG (reference sequence). This CDR3 is built from 14 residues.

Points from the study as a whole: Appearing in all five tumor regions was true of only about 7.5-25% of top clones.

The rearrangement uses TRBV30 and TRBJ2-1; the D gene is possibly TRBD1 (5 bases). Source material: liver tumor tissue from sampling region 5. Subset meaning: tumor region T5, tumor centre. This sequence was found in a woman aged 55-69 years with primary liver carcinoma and hepatitis B virus infection. The CDR3 loop reads CAWGWAGPYNEQLF. The DNA of the CDR3 is TGTGCCTGGGGCTGGGCAGGGCCTTACAATGAGCAGTTGTTC.